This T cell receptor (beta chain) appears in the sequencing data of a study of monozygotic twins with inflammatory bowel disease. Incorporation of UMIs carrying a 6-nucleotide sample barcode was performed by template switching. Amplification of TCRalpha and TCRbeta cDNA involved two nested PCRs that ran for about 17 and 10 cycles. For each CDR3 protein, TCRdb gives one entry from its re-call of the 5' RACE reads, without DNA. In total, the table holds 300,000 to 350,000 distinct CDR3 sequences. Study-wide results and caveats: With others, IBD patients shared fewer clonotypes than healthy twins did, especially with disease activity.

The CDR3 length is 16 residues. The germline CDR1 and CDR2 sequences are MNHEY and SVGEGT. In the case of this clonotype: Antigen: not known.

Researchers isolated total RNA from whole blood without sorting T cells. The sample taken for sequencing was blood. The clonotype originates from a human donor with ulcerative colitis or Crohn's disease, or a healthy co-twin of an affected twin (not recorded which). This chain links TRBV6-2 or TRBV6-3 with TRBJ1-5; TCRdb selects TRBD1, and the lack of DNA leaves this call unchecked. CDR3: CASSYSGGRVGQPQHF.